Each of the 12 T cell receptor beta chains below was sequenced from the same sample in a study of Ad26.COV2.S vaccination and SARS-CoV-2 variants. Only in-frame clones appear in the TCRdb table, and some are missing; sequencing was by immunoSEQ multiplex PCR. The table includes more than 300,000 clones, approximately 90% detected once. Treatment meaning: around 19 received Ad26.COV2.S at low or high dose, single or two shots; several received placebo; per-sample allocation not given. Samples analyzed were those drawn on day 63 after the first vaccine or placebo injection. The source material was peripheral blood, sampled in a trial of Ad26.COV2.S vaccine versus placebo. These receptors were obtained from a person between 18 and 65 years old who received the Ad26.COV2.S COVID-19 vaccine or a placebo.

The gene calls are TRBV28 and TRBJ2-1; D remains ambiguous. This CDR3 region has 14 residues. Germline V lookup: CDR1 MDHEN, CDR2 SYDVKM. The ends were cut back, 10 bases at V and 1 base at J, with 14 bases in the middle. Here the CDR3 DNA reads TGTGCCACCACAGTGCGTCGGTCCTACAATGAGCAGTTCTTC. Residues: CATTVRRSYNEQFF.

The chain couples TRBV28 to TRBJ1-1; D gene unclear. Germline assignment: CDR1 MDHEN and CDR2 SYDVKM. V shed 5 bases and J shed 1 base, with 8 bases lying between them. The CDR3 extends over 13 amino acids. The CDR3 region has the DNA TGTGCCAGCAGTCAGACGGGGAACACTGAAGCTTTCTTT. Translating it yields CASSQTGNTEAFF.

The V and J genes are TRBV7-8 and TRBJ2-2; D gene ambiguous. Germline assignment: CDR1 SGHVS and CDR2 FQNEAQ. Between the trimmed V and J ends, which lost 1 base and 2 bases, there was a span of 5 bases. The CDR3 is 14 amino acids. The CDR3 DNA reads as TGTGCCAGCAGCTTAGATGGAAACACCGGGGAGCTGTTTTTT. Protein: CASSLDGNTGELFF.

The chain uses TRBV7-8 and TRBJ2-7, with 9 bases that match TRBD2. V was pared by 3 bases and J by 1 base, with 4 bases of the junction left unmatched. Germline V lookup: CDR1 SGHVS, CDR2 FQNEAQ. This CDR3 comprises 15 residues. CDR3 residues: CASSLISGGSYEQYF. The CDR3 DNA reads as TGTGCCAGCAGCTTGATTAGCGGGGGATCCTACGAGCAGTACTTC.

The chain carries TRBV15 and TRBJ2-7; D is undetermined. This CDR3 contains 14 residues. V was shortened by 5 bases and J by 0 bases, with 11 bases between the two germline ends. Germline V gives CDR1 LNHNV, CDR2 YYDKDF (reference sequence). CDR3 nucleotides: TGTGCCACCAGCCCCGCGACATCCTCCTACGAGCAGTACTTC. Translating it yields CATSPATSSYEQYF.

The V call is TRBV5-1, the J call TRBJ2-2, with 7 bases that match TRBD1. This CDR3 spans 14 amino acids. The V and J ends lost 2 bases and 7 bases, in that order; junction bases with no gene match: 5. Germline loops: CDR1 SGHRS, CDR2 YFSETQ. For the CDR3, the DNA is TGCGCCAGCAGCTTAAGGGGGCAGGTCGGGGAGCTGTTTTTT. Translation: CASSLRGQVGELFF.

The genes are TRBV10-2 and TRBJ1-6, with TRBD1 matching over 12 bases. The germline gives CDR1 WSHSY, CDR2 SAAADI. The trim removed 2 bases at V and 2 bases at J, leaving 4 bases unmatched. The length of the CDR3 is 18 residues. The CDR3 nucleotides read TGCGCCAGCAGTGAGGGGGACAGGGGGCCCACCTATAATTCACCCCTCCACTTT. Protein: CASSEGDRGPTYNSPLHF.

The gene calls are TRBV5-1 and TRBJ2-2; D is perhaps TRBD1 (5 bases). The CDR3 covers 15 residues. Germline loops: CDR1 SGHRS, CDR2 YFSETQ. V was trimmed by 1 base and J by 2 bases, leaving 9 bases between them. The CDR3 sequence: CASSLLQVNTGELFF. The CDR3 DNA reads TGCGCCAGCAGCTTGCTACAGGTTAACACCGGGGAGCTGTTTTTT.

The gene calls are TRBV7-8 and TRBJ2-1, with 10 nucleotides matching TRBD2. Trimming took 1 base from V and 12 from J; bases not matched to a gene: 12. CDR3 length: 16 residues. Germline V gives CDR1 SGHVS, CDR2 FQNEAQ. CDR3 DNA: TGTGCCAGCAGCTTAGTAGCGAGCGGGGGGGCCAGCGGGCAGTTCTTC. This translates into CASSLVASGGASGQFF.

The chain has TRBV4-2 and TRBJ1-1; maybe TRBD1 (5 bases). V lost 0 bases, J lost 4 bases, and 12 bases lay in between. Germline CDR1 is LGHNA and CDR2 is YNFKEQ. This CDR3 region has 15 residues. The CDR3 DNA sequence: TGTGCCAGCAGCCAAGATTCCAAGGGGTCCACTGAAGCTTTCTTT. Translated, it gives CASSQDSKGSTEAFF.

CDR3 protein: CASSYAGRAGELFF. The CDR3, as DNA: TGTGCCAGCAGTTACGCGGGGAGAGCCGGGGAGCTGTTTTTT. J is TRBJ2-2 and V is TRBV6-2 or TRBV6-3, with D possibly matching TRBD2 (6 bases). Germline CDR1 reads MNHEY; CDR2 reads SVGEGT. V lost 2 bases to trimming and J lost 6 bases, with 10 bases between them. This CDR3 comprises 14 residues.

This clone was observed a single time. The gene calls are TRBV15 and TRBJ2-3, with 11 bases that match TRBD1. The germline gives CDR1 LNHNV, CDR2 YYDKDF (reference sequence). V shed 5 bases and J 1 base; nucleotides not matched to a gene: 5. The CDR3 is made up of 16 amino acids. CDR3 DNA sequence: TGTGCCACCAGCCGCTGGACAGGGGGCCGCACAGATACGCAGTATTTT. Its translation is CATSRWTGGRTDTQYF.